A selection of T cell receptor beta chains follows, all from one sample in a study of monozygotic twins with inflammatory bowel disease. Using the 5' RACE reads, TCRdb records one entry per CDR3 protein without DNA. The listing records hundreds of thousands of distinct CDR3 sequences. Source material: blood. The receptors derive from a human donor with ulcerative colitis or Crohn's disease, or a healthy co-twin of an affected twin (not recorded which). Each CDR3 is given with its conserved first and last residue. The order of the fields is CDR3 protein, V gene, J gene.

CDR3: CASSLREGAEAFF
V: TRBV7-9
J: TRBJ1-1

CDR3: CSARGLAGATEQFF
V: TRBV20-1
J: TRBJ2-1

CDR3: CASSLILNTEAFF
V: TRBV6-5
J: TRBJ1-1

CDR3: CASSQALETQYF
V: TRBV3-1
J: TRBJ2-5

CDR3: CASSLISQPQHF
V: TRBV12-3/TRBV12-4
J: TRBJ1-5

CDR3: CASRGGDSSYNEQFF
V: TRBV5-1
J: TRBJ2-1

CDR3: CASSWTGVNTGELFF
V: TRBV12-3/TRBV12-4
J: TRBJ2-2

CDR3: CASSHGQVNTEAFF
V: TRBV3-1
J: TRBJ1-1

CDR3: CASSLSRGQPQHF
V: TRBV7-2
J: TRBJ1-5

CDR3: CASMLSGANVLTF
V: TRBV3-1
J: TRBJ2-6

CDR3: CASHGQVDTGELFF
V: TRBV5-1
J: TRBJ2-2

CDR3: CASSRQGETQYF
V: TRBV3-1
J: TRBJ2-5

CDR3: CSADPSGSYEQYF
V: TRBV20-1
J: TRBJ2-7

CDR3: CASSRVRDGGQETQYF
V: TRBV4-2
J: TRBJ2-5

CDR3: CASSLDLQGKRNYGYTF
V: TRBV5-6
J: TRBJ1-2

CDR3: CASSLTGTTDTQYF
V: TRBV11-2
J: TRBJ2-3

CDR3: CASRSSGMGKGKNTQYF
V: TRBV28
J: TRBJ2-3

CDR3: CSAQTPAQGSSYGYTF
V: TRBV20-1
J: TRBJ1-2

CDR3: CAIRGGQSSYNEQFF
V: TRBV10-3
J: TRBJ2-1

CDR3: CASSPGFTDTQYF
V: TRBV18
J: TRBJ2-3

CDR3: CASTLGEGSREQYF
V: TRBV5-1
J: TRBJ2-7

CDR3: CASSPAQGSYNEQFF
V: TRBV9
J: TRBJ2-1

CDR3: CAIAGTSGAEDTQYF
V: TRBV10-3
J: TRBJ2-3

CDR3: CASIPVPGQGDHTGELFF
V: TRBV11-2
J: TRBJ2-2

CDR3: CASRQGSDEQFF
V: TRBV7-3
J: TRBJ2-1

CDR3: CASSQYGQSNQPQHF
V: TRBV3-1
J: TRBJ1-5

CDR3: CATSDWDSEGTDTQYF
V: TRBV24-1
J: TRBJ2-3

CDR3: CASSHRGFYNEQFF
V: TRBV6-1
J: TRBJ2-1

CDR3: CASSGGDVTNTEAFF
V: TRBV5-6
J: TRBJ1-1

CDR3: CASSLSPGGTDTQYF
V: TRBV5-1
J: TRBJ2-3

CDR3: CSVRPSSGNTIYF
V: TRBV29-1
J: TRBJ1-3

CDR3: CASSAKQGYEQYF
V: TRBV7-9
J: TRBJ2-7

CDR3: CASSLDPATNEKLFF
V: TRBV5-1
J: TRBJ1-4

CDR3: CASSLNSAANTGELFF
V: TRBV7-3
J: TRBJ2-2

CDR3: CATSGTGSMSQHF
V: TRBV2
J: TRBJ1-5

CDR3: CAISESDRGLLDYEQYF
V: TRBV10-3
J: TRBJ2-7

CDR3: CASRFRGQETQYF
V: TRBV7-9
J: TRBJ2-5

CDR3: CASSIGMGEFF
V: TRBV5-1
J: TRBJ2-1

CDR3: CACSGGSEAFF
V: TRBV4-1
J: TRBJ1-1

CDR3: CASSYQSGTEAFF
V: TRBV12-3/TRBV12-4
J: TRBJ1-1

CDR3: CSAVHRLGDEQFF
V: TRBV20-1
J: TRBJ2-1

CDR3: CASSQPYDYGYTF
V: TRBV7-2
J: TRBJ1-2

CDR3: CASSFSGTPYNEQFF
V: TRBV5-6
J: TRBJ2-1

CDR3: CSASEAYGYTF
V: TRBV20-1
J: TRBJ1-2

CDR3: CASSQGGFANTGELFF
V: TRBV3-1
J: TRBJ2-2

CDR3: CASSITDGYGYTF
V: TRBV19
J: TRBJ1-2

CDR3: CASSPRGKVYEQYF
V: TRBV18
J: TRBJ2-7

CDR3: CASSGGNTIYF
V: TRBV7-9
J: TRBJ1-3

CDR3: CASSLLGTTYNEQFF
V: TRBV7-9
J: TRBJ2-1

CDR3: CASSRGKGGTEAFF
V: TRBV7-8
J: TRBJ1-1

CDR3: CSVRDSISPDTQYF
V: TRBV29-1
J: TRBJ2-3

CDR3: CASSLSGTGQDEQFF
V: TRBV5-1
J: TRBJ2-1